The 13 T cell receptor beta chains in this list originate from one sample, sequenced in a study of blood T cell repertoires in COVID-19. Only in-frame clones appear in the TCRdb table, and some are missing; sequencing was by immunoSEQ multiplex PCR. The top ten clones hold 0.7% to 1% of a sample with 250,000 to 350,000 clones, approximately 85% of them seen once. What was sequenced was peripheral blood. These receptors originate from a human donor with COVID-19, enrolled during active disease. The donor label of this sample is uncertain.

The rearrangement links TRBV3-1 (or the pseudogene TRBV3-2) to TRBJ2-5; 7 nucleotides align to TRBD1. Germline values: CDR1 LGHDT, CDR2 YNNKEL (reference sequence). The V gene end was trimmed by 4 bases and the J gene end by 7 bases; junction bases not matched to a gene: 9. The CDR3 has 14 residues. This chain's CDR3 is CASSLQQGKGTQYF. The CDR3 bases are TGTGCCAGCAGCCTCCAACAGGGGAAGGGGACCCAGTACTTC.

The chain joins TRBV28 to TRBJ1-1, with D perhaps TRBD1 (6 bases). The V and J ends lost 5 bases and 6 bases respectively, with 22 bases between them. The CDR3 totals 16 residues. Germline CDR1 is MDHEN and CDR2 is SYDVKM. CDR3 loop: CASSRGGDGPGPEAFF. Written as DNA, the CDR3 is TGTGCCAGCAGTCGGGGGGGCGATGGCCCCGGTCCTGAAGCTTTCTTT.

A few counts support this clone. The chain carries TRBV11-3 and TRBJ2-1; the match to TRBD2 covers 10 bases. Germline CDR1 reads SGHNT; CDR2 reads YENEEA. V gave up 4 bases and J gave up 6 bases; unmatched junction bases: 6. The CDR3 contains 15 residues. Here the CDR3 reads CASSSRSGRLNEQFF. The CDR3 DNA reads as TGTGCCAGCAGCTCACGTAGCGGGAGGCTCAATGAGCAGTTCTTC.

V and J are TRBV19 and TRBJ1-2; 9 nucleotides line up with TRBD1. The CDR3 contains 13 residues. Per the germline V gene, CDR1 is LNHDA and CDR2 is SQIVND (reference sequence). J gave up 7 bases and V 9 bases, and 9 bases lay outside the gene matches. The CDR3 region is CASRAGQGVGYTF. The CDR3 bases are TGTGCCAGCAGGGCGGGACAGGGAGTTGGCTACACCTTC.

Only one count was recorded for this clone. V usage is TRBV7-9 and J usage is TRBJ1-5, with TRBD1 matching over 8 bases. The trim removed 5 bases at V and 7 bases at J, leaving 7 bases unmatched. This CDR3 region has 14 residues. Germline lookup yields CDR1 SEHNR and CDR2 FQNEAQ (reference sequence). The CDR3 DNA reads TGTGCCAGCAGCAAAGGACAGGGCGAACAGCCCCAGCATTTT. It encodes CASSKGQGEQPQHF.

The chain uses TRBV29-1 and TRBJ1-2; D is possibly TRBD1 (5 bases). There are 13 residues in the CDR3. Per the germline V gene, CDR1 is SQVTM and CDR2 is ANQGSEA. Trimming cost V 2 bases and J 6 bases, with 13 bases left between them. The chain's CDR3 is CSVESIQGNGYTF. Here the CDR3 DNA reads TGCAGCGTTGAATCTATCCAGGGCAATGGCTACACCTTC.

The chain joins TRBV6-5 to TRBJ1-1; D possibly corresponds to TRBD1 (6 bases). The V end was cut by 6 bases, the J end by 4 bases, with 18 bases between. From germline, CDR1 is MNHEY and CDR2 SVGAGI. The CDR3 runs 15 residues. The CDR3 loop reads CASRTATGSVTEAFF. The CDR3 DNA is TGTGCCAGCAGAACAGCCACAGGGTCAGTCACTGAAGCTTTCTTT.

The gene calls are TRBV6-2 or TRBV6-3 and TRBJ1-2, with D possibly matching TRBD1 (6 bases). Germline V gene data show CDR1 as MNHEY and CDR2 as SVGEGT. Trimming removed 2 bases from V and 0 bases from J, with 7 bases in between. The CDR3 extends over 14 amino acids. Written as DNA, the CDR3 is TGTGCCAGCAGTTACAACAGGGCTAACTATGGCTACACCTTC. Residues: CASSYNRANYGYTF.

This chain joins TRBV6-5 and TRBJ1-1, with D possibly matching TRBD1 (5 bases). The germline gives CDR1 MNHEY, CDR2 SVGAGI. The ends were cut back, 2 bases at V and 5 bases at J, with 9 bases in the middle. The CDR3 length is 13 residues. The CDR3 region is CASSYLGGTEAFF. The CDR3 DNA reads as TGTGCCAGCAGTTACCTCGGGGGAACTGAAGCTTTCTTT.

This chain uses TRBV10-3 with TRBJ1-5; 9 bases map to TRBD1. CDR3 size: 13 residues. Germline assignment: CDR1 ENHRY and CDR2 SYGVKD. The V segment lost 6 bases and the J segment 5 bases; nucleotides outside the gene matches: 2. CDR3 in amino acids: CAIRQGADQPQHF. The CDR3 nucleotides read TGTGCCATCAGACAGGGGGCAGATCAGCCCCAGCATTTT.

The rearrangement links TRBV9 to TRBJ2-1; 13 nucleotides agree with TRBD2. The CDR3 runs to 15 residues. Germline CDR1 SGDLS, CDR2 YYNGEE. The junction had 3 bases not matched to a gene; V was cut back by 4 bases and J by 5 bases. This CDR3 reads CASSYGLAGDNEQFF. The CDR3 bases are TGTGCCAGCAGCTACGGACTAGCGGGAGACAATGAGCAGTTCTTC.

The rearrangement links TRBV27 to TRBJ1-6, with 10 bases that match TRBD1. J was trimmed by 7 bases and V by 6 bases; bases with no gene match: 6. CDR1 MNHEY and CDR2 SMNVEV come from the germline V gene (reference sequence). This CDR3 has 15 residues. The CDR3 nucleotides read TGTGCCAGCAGCCCACGGACAGGGGGGAATTCACCCCTCCACTTT. It encodes CASSPRTGGNSPLHF.

The V call is TRBV6-5, the J call TRBJ1-2, with 7 bases that match TRBD1. Germline-derived CDR1 and CDR2 are MNHEY and SVGAGI. V was clipped by 11 bases and J by 2 bases; unmatched bases: 14. The CDR3 has 15 residues. In DNA, the CDR3 is TGTGCCGTCAACAGGGTCCCACAGGGGAACTATGGCTACACCTTC. This gives the protein CAVNRVPQGNYGYTF.